The clone carrying this T cell receptor (beta chain) has a single count. What it recognizes is unknown. One base away lies a much larger clone, so this may be a sequencing read error. The data were obtained in a study of tumor-infiltrating lymphocytes in primary liver carcinoma. General observations from the study: Tumor region pairs overlapped more than did tumor-adjacent and tumor-blood pairs.

The researchers produced TCR beta cDNA from 500 ng total RNA with a constant-region primer. Each TCR beta library was derived from three nested multiplex PCR rounds that employed slightly modified ARM-PCR. The first two PCR rounds used TRBV1-TRBV30 primers with a Cbeta primer, approximately 9 cycles each. TCRdb re-called the multiplex PCR reads through MiXCR, storing one row per CDR3 protein. The table shows more than 100,000 distinct CDR3 sequences, with around 70% occurring only once. The CDR3 is made up of 17 amino acids. Germline-derived CDR1 and CDR2 are SEHNR and FQNEAQ (reference sequence). Joint extraction of RNA and DNA used 20-30 mg of bulk tissue that was unsorted.

The specimen was tumor-adjacent normal liver tissue. This sequence joins TRBV7-9 and TRBJ2-1, with TRBD2 matching 12 bases. The TCR was taken from a woman between 55 and 75 years old with primary liver carcinoma and hepatitis B virus infection. The chain's CDR3 is CVSSPMLASGRDNEQFF. In DNA form, the CDR3 reads TGTGTCAGCAGCCCGATGCTGGCTAGCGGGAGGGACAATGAGCAGTTCTTC.